The 27 T cell receptor beta chains reported below all come from one sample, sequenced in a study of blood T cells in healthy people across ages. Through a sample-barcoded 5' primer and a J-beta primer mix, a second PCR was run for about 6 to 11 cycles. Via MiXCR, TCRdb re-called the 5' RACE reads, giving one row per CDR3 protein. This sample yields about 780,000 distinct CDR3 sequences, of which around 24% are seen a single time; around 2.9% belongs to the top ten. This sample also belongs to another study, concerning T cells of mothers and their children.

Material for sequencing was blood. The receptors originated from a boy younger than 18 in good health.

This clonotype was seen only once. The V gene is TRBV6-5, the J gene TRBJ2-2; TRBD1 is a possible D gene (6 bases). The germline gives CDR1 MNHEY, CDR2 SVGAGI. With 6 bases removed from V and 6 bases from J, the gap between germline ends came to 11 bases. The CDR3 consists of 13 residues. The CDR3 region is CASRNRDAGELFF. The CDR3 DNA is TGTGCCAGCAGGAACAGGGACGCCGGGGAGCTGTTTTTT.

A few counts support this clonotype. The chain employs TRBV15 and TRBJ1-3; D is ambiguous. The CDR3 is 14 residues long. The V and J ends lost 5 bases and 3 bases respectively, with 11 bases between them. Germline V gene sequence: CDR1 LNHNV, CDR2 YYDKDF (reference sequence). The CDR3 nucleotides read TGTGCCACCAGCGGACGGTTGGGTGGAAACACCATATATTTT. Residues: CATSGRLGGNTIYF.

The sample holds a few counts of this clonotype. The chain has TRBV10-3 and TRBJ1-2, with TRBD1 identical over 9 bases. In germline, CDR1 is ENHRY, CDR2 SYGVKD. Trimming cost V 11 bases and J 8 bases; bases outside gene matches: 9. The CDR3 totals 12 residues. CDR3 protein: CASKLDRGGYTF. CDR3 coding DNA: TGTGCCTCCAAGCTGGACAGGGGCGGCTACACCTTC.

This clonotype was counted many times. This rearrangement joins TRBV12-3 or TRBV12-4 to TRBJ2-5, with D possibly TRBD2 on 6 matching bases. The CDR3 covers 15 residues. V lost 1 base to trimming and J lost 4 bases, with 13 bases between them. In DNA, the CDR3 is TGTGCCAGCAGTTTAGGCGGGACCCTAGGAGAGACCCAGTACTTC. As protein: CASSLGGTLGETQYF.

This clonotype was counted at least ten times. This chain's CDR3 is CATSDHPSGHGAFF. The CDR3 DNA follows: TGTGCCACCAGTGACCACCCGTCCGGGCACGGAGCTTTCTTT. This rearrangement joins TRBV24-1 to TRBJ1-1; D gene uncertain. Per germline, CDR1 KGHDR and CDR2 SFDVKD. V lost 4 bases and J lost 10, with 18 bases in between. CDR3 length: 14 amino acids.

V gene TRBV7-9 combines with J gene TRBJ2-7; 9 bases fit TRBD1. Germline assignment: CDR1 SEHNR and CDR2 FQNEAQ (reference sequence). The CDR3 spans 15 residues. Unmatched junction bases numbered 7, after V lost 5 bases and J lost 2 bases. CDR3 bases: TGTGCCAGCAGCCCCCCGACAGGGGGTCCCTACGAGCAGTACTTC. Protein: CASSPPTGGPYEQYF.

The CDR3 DNA reads TGTGCCAGTAGGGGCAGGGGGCTCGGCTACACCTTC. The encoded protein is CASRGRGLGYTF. This rearrangement joins TRBV19 to TRBJ1-2, with TRBD1 matching over 8 bases. The length of the CDR3 is 12 residues. The V segment lost 6 bases and the J segment 8 bases; nucleotides outside the gene matches: 5. CDR1 and CDR2 (germline): LNHDA, SQIVND (reference sequence).

The sample holds a few counts of this clonotype. Relative to the germline gene, one junction end is altered; a read error may explain this. The chain links TRBV10-3 to TRBJ2-4; D might be TRBD1 (6 bases). This CDR3 region has 16 residues. Germline values: CDR1 ENHRY, CDR2 SYGVKD. The chain's CDR3 is CAISRTDLLAKNIQYF. CDR3 DNA: TGTGCCATCAGTAGGACAGATCTTCTAGCCAAAAACATCCAGTACTTC.

The table lists this clonotype with a few counts. The rearrangement links TRBV28 to TRBJ2-5, with 8 bases identical to TRBD1. The CDR3 spans 14 residues. The trim removed 9 bases at V and 5 bases at J, leaving 11 bases unmatched. Germline V CDR1 and CDR2: MDHEN, SYDVKM. The CDR3 is CASRTGTGHETQYF. CDR3 bases: TGTGCCAGTAGGACCGGGACAGGACATGAGACCCAGTACTTC.

This clonotype occurred a few times. The gene calls are TRBV7-3 and TRBJ2-1; 8 bases are a match to TRBD2. Germline values: CDR1 SGHTA, CDR2 FQGTGA. CDR3 length: 15 amino acids. The ends lost 6 bases at V and 8 bases at J; junction bases unmatched: 12. The CDR3: CASRQTSGGVDEQFF. The DNA for the CDR3 is TGTGCCAGCAGACAAACTAGCGGCGGTGTCGATGAGCAGTTCTTC. The whole variable domain, remainder taken from reference TRBV7-3 and TRBJ2-1, is GAGVSQTPSNKVTEKGKYVELRCDPISGHTALYWYRQSLGQGPEFLIYFQGTGAADDSGLPNDRFFAVRPEGSVSTLKIQRTERGDSAVYLCASRQTSGGVDEQFFGPGTRLTVL.

This clonotype was seen more than once but under ten times. The chain couples TRBV10-3 to TRBJ1-1; D perhaps matches TRBD1 (5 bases). Germline values: CDR1 ENHRY, CDR2 SYGVKD. Trimming took off 6 bases at V and 0 bases at J, with 8 bases between the two ends. The CDR3 consists of 13 residues. For the CDR3, the DNA is TGTGCCATCAGAGCGGGGCTGAACACTGAAGCTTTCTTT. This gives the protein CAIRAGLNTEAFF.

The chain recombines TRBV5-1 with TRBJ2-3; no reliable D call. The CDR3 sequence is 14 residues long. The germline V and J ends were trimmed by 0 bases and 5 bases, with 10 bases remaining between them. CDR1 SGHRS and CDR2 YFSETQ come from the germline V gene. CDR3 sequence reads: CASSLAADEDTQYF. The CDR3 coding sequence is TGCGCCAGCAGCTTGGCGGCAGATGAAGATACGCAGTATTTT.

The rearrangement uses TRBV2 and TRBJ2-3; D not certain. Germline V lookup: CDR1 SNHLY, CDR2 FYNNEI. V shed 4 bases and J shed 0 bases, with 14 bases lying between them. The CDR3 length is 16 residues. The chain's CDR3 is CASSVNRRPSTDTQYF. The CDR3 DNA reads TGTGCCAGCAGTGTTAACAGACGTCCTAGCACAGATACGCAGTATTTT.

This clonotype occurred a few times. V usage is TRBV27 and J usage is TRBJ1-1; 7 positions match TRBD1. This CDR3 contains 17 residues. V trimming: 0 bases; J trimming: 0 bases; junction bases outside the gene matches: 7. Germline CDR1 and CDR2: MNHEY and SMNVEV (reference sequence). DNA for the CDR3: TGTGCCAGCAGTTTATCGAGGGGGCGGGATATGAACACTGAAGCTTTCTTT. Its translation is CASSLSRGRDMNTEAFF.

This clonotype occurred a few times. The chain employs TRBV10-3 and TRBJ2-3; D might be TRBD2 (6 bases). V dropped 0 bases and J dropped 0 bases, with 10 bases sitting between them. The CDR3 is made up of 16 amino acids. Germline V gene lookup returns CDR1 ENHRY and CDR2 SYGVKD. The CDR3 is CAISESLAESTDTQYF. The CDR3 nucleotides are TGTGCCATCAGTGAGTCGTTAGCGGAGAGCACAGATACGCAGTATTTT.

The V and J genes are TRBV7-3 and TRBJ2-3; the match to TRBD2 covers 8 bases. This CDR3 is built from 15 residues. Germline-derived CDR1 and CDR2 are SGHTA and FQGTGA. V trimming: 1 base; J trimming: 5 bases; junction bases outside the gene matches: 5. Written as DNA, the CDR3 is TGTGCCAGCAGCTTAATCCGGGGGGGCAAAGATACGCAGTATTTT. Residues: CASSLIRGGKDTQYF. The whole variable domain, filled in from reference TRBV7-3 and TRBJ2-3, reads GAGVSQTPSNKVTEKGKYVELRCDPISGHTALYWYRQSLGQGPEFLIYFQGTGAADDSGLPNDRFFAVRPEGSVSTLKIQRTERGDSAVYLCASSLIRGGKDTQYFGPGTRLTVL.

V is TRBV2 and J is TRBJ1-1; 7 bases agree with TRBD1. CDR3 length: 16 amino acids. V was pared by 6 bases and J by 0 bases, with 10 bases of the junction left unmatched. Per germline, CDR1 SNHLY and CDR2 FYNNEI. CDR3 nucleotides: TGTGCCAGCAGAGAACAGGGGACGATCATGAACACTGAAGCTTTCTTT. Protein: CASREQGTIMNTEAFF.

CDR3: CATQQGGYTF. For the CDR3, the DNA is TGTGCCACGCAGCAGGGTGGCTACACCTTC. This chain connects TRBV6-1 to TRBJ1-2; possible D gene TRBD1, 5 bases. The CDR3 consists of 10 residues. V lost 10 bases to trimming and J lost 7 bases, with 10 bases between them. CDR1 MNHNS and CDR2 SASEGT come from the germline V gene.

This clonotype was counted between two and nine times. The rearrangement uses TRBV20-1 and TRBJ2-5; D perhaps matches TRBD2 (5 bases). In germline, CDR1 is DFQATT, CDR2 SNEGSKA (reference sequence). CDR3 length: 11 amino acids. The V and J ends lost 5 bases and 5 bases respectively, with 9 bases between them. The CDR3 is CSAGLRETQYF. In DNA form, the CDR3 reads TGCAGTGCTGGACTCCGCGAGACCCAGTACTTC.

This rearrangement joins TRBV2 to TRBJ1-2; a weak D match, TRBD1 (5 bases). The CDR3 is 14 residues long. Trimming left V 0 bases short and J 4 bases short, with 9 bases between. Germline values: CDR1 SNHLY, CDR2 FYNNEI. This CDR3 is CASSEAEGTYGYTF. CDR3 DNA sequence: TGTGCCAGCAGTGAAGCGGAAGGGACCTATGGCTACACCTTC.

This clonotype was found a few times. Sequence at one end of the junction differs from germline and may be a read error. This chain connects TRBV28 to TRBJ2-5; TRBD1 matches 7 bases. The CDR3 totals 12 residues. Per the germline V gene, CDR1 is MDHEN and CDR2 is SYDVKM. The CDR3 protein is CASSLRDRGAIF. CDR3 nucleotide sequence: TGTGCCAGCAGTCTCCGGGACAGAGGGGCTATCTTC.

This clonotype has more than one count but fewer than ten. The CDR3 DNA reads as TGTGCCAGCAGCTTGGGGCGGGGATGGACCGGGGAGCTGTTTTTT. Its protein is CASSLGRGWTGELFF. The chain recombines TRBV27 with TRBJ2-2, with D tentatively TRBD2 (6 bases). The germline V and J ends were trimmed by 6 bases and 5 bases, with 16 bases remaining between them. Looked up from germline, CDR1 is MNHEY and CDR2 is SMNVEV (reference sequence). This CDR3 region has 15 residues.

This rearrangement joins TRBV15 to TRBJ2-5; D ambiguous. Trimming left V 5 bases short and J 2 bases short, with 18 bases between. Germline CDR1 reads LNHNV; CDR2 reads YYDKDF (reference sequence). The CDR3 contains 16 residues. DNA for the CDR3: TGTGCCACCAGCGAAGGTTGGCGGCAAATTCAAGAGACCCAGTACTTC. Residues: CATSEGWRQIQETQYF.

V and J are TRBV5-1 and TRBJ1-3, with D tentatively TRBD1 (5 bases). CDR3 length: 15 amino acids. Between the trimmed V and J ends, which lost 6 bases and 0 bases, there was a span of 13 bases. Germline-derived CDR1 and CDR2 are SGHRS and YFSETQ. CDR3 sequence (DNA): TGCGCCAGCACCTGGGACGCAGCCTCTGGAAACACCATATATTTT. Its protein product is CASTWDAASGNTIYF.

This clonotype was seen a few times. Its ends do not fully match the called genes, so a read error is possible. J is TRBJ2-4 and V is TRBV7-3; the D call may be TRBD1 or TRBD2 (6 bases each). Germline CDR1 reads SGHTA; CDR2 reads FQGTGA. This CDR3 comprises 15 residues. CDR3 sequence reads: CAGSFLGGRGDIQYF. CDR3 coding DNA: TGTGCCGGCAGCTTCCTGGGGGGCAGGGGAGACATTCAGTACTTC.

The chain carries TRBV5-1 and TRBJ2-5; 8 bases map to TRBD2. The germline V gene has CDR1 SGHRS and CDR2 YFSETQ. The V gene end was trimmed by 0 bases and the J gene end by 0 bases; junction bases not matched to a gene: 4. The CDR3 is 16 amino acids. The DNA of the CDR3 is TGCGCCAGCAGCTTGGGAGCGGGGGCCTACCAAGAGACCCAGTACTTC. Amino acids: CASSLGAGAYQETQYF.

This clonotype was observed a handful of times. The V gene is TRBV25-1, the J gene TRBJ2-5; D unresolved. Germline V gene lookup returns CDR1 MGHDK and CDR2 SYGVNS. CDR3 length: 13 amino acids. Trimming stripped 8 bases from V and 2 bases from J, with 12 bases between. The CDR3 spells CASPQAQQETQYF. CDR3 bases: TGTGCCAGCCCCCAGGCACAGCAAGAGACCCAGTACTTC.